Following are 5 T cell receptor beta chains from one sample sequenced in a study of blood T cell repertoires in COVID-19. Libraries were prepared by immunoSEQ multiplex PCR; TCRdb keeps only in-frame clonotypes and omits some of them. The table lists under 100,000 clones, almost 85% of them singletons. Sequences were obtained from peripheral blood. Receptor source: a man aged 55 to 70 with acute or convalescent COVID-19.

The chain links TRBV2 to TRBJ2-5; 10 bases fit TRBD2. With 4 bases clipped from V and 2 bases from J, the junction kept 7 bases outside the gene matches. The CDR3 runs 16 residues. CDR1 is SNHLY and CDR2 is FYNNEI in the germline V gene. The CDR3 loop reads CASSGISGGPQETQYF. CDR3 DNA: TGTGCCAGCAGTGGGATTAGCGGGGGGCCTCAAGAGACCCAGTACTTC.

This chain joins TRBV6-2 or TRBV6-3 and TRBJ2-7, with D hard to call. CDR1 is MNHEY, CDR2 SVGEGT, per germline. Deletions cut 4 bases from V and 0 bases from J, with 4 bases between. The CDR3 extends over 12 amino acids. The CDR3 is CASSFSSYEQYF. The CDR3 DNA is TGTGCCAGCAGTTTCAGCTCCTACGAGCAGTACTTC.

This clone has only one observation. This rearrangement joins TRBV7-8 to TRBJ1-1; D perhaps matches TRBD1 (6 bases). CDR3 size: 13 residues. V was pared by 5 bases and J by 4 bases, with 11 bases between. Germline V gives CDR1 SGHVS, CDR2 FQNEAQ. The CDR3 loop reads CASSRQGGTEAFF. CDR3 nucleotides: TGTGCCAGCAGCCGTCAAGGGGGCACTGAAGCTTTCTTT.

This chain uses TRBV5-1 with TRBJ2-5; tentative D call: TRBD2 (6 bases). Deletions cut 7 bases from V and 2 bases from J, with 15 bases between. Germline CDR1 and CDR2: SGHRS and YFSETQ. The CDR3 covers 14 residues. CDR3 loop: CASSGLWRQETQYF. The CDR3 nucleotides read TGCGCCAGCTCGGGACTTTGGAGGCAAGAGACCCAGTACTTC.

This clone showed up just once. The CDR3 sequence: CASSAIKSDEQYF. The CDR3 bases are TGTGCCAGCTCTGCTATCAAGAGTGACGAGCAGTACTTC. This chain links TRBV6-5 with TRBJ2-7; no firm D call. The CDR3 covers 13 residues. The V gene's germline CDR1 is MNHEY and CDR2 SVGAGI. Trimming left V 8 bases short and J 5 bases short, with 16 bases between.